These T cell receptor beta chains were read from a single sample in a study of cytomegalovirus exposure and HLA in healthy donors. The table came from immunoSEQ multiplex PCR; TCRdb's copy has only in-frame clones and leaves some out. Found here are over 100,000 clones, roughly four fifths of them singletons; the top ten hold about 2%. The specimen was PBMCs. The receptors here all came from a female donor in good health and CMV-seropositive. Each CDR3 is given with its conserved first and last residue. D genes are given only for firm matches. The size of a clone is reported for some rows only, either as once, few or many, or as a class for expanded clones.

CDR3aa	CDR3nt	j_gene	abundance	d_gene	v_gene
CASSFPGAYGYTF	TGTGCCAGCAGCTTCCCTGGGGCCTATGGCTACACCTTC	TRBJ1-2	NA	NA	TRBV28
CASSVGLAGFVETQYF	TGTGCCAGCAGCGTGGGACTAGCGGGGTTCGTCGAGACCCAGTACTTC	TRBJ2-5	NA	TRBD2	TRBV5-4
CASSQVDSTLETQYF	TGCGCCAGCAGCCAAGTCGACAGCACGCTTGAGACCCAGTACTTC	TRBJ2-5	NA	NA	TRBV4-1
CASSSGQQETQYF	TGTGCCAGCAGCTCGGGACAGCAAGAGACCCAGTACTTC	TRBJ2-5	once	TRBD1	TRBV5-5
CASSYRGQGEKLFF	TGTGCCAGCAGTTACAGGGGGCAAGGTGAAAAACTGTTTTTT	TRBJ1-4	once	TRBD1	TRBV27
CASKLSGGDEQFF	TGTGCCAGCAAATTAAGCGGGGGCGATGAGCAGTTCTTC	TRBJ2-1	once	TRBD2	TRBV27
CASSAGSNSPLHF	TGCGCCAGCAGCGCCGGGTCGAATTCACCCCTCCACTTT	TRBJ1-6	NA	NA	TRBV5-1
CASSPQNTEAFF	TGTGCCAGCAGCCCACAGAACACTGAAGCTTTCTTT	TRBJ1-1	few	NA	TRBV11-2
CASRNRGSYNSPLHF	TGTGCCAGCAGGAACAGGGGCTCCTATAATTCACCCCTCCACTTT	TRBJ1-6	NA	TRBD1	TRBV6-5
CASSVGSSYNSPLHF	TGTGCCAGCAGCGTAGGGAGCTCCTATAATTCACCCCTCCACTTT	TRBJ1-6	NA	NA	TRBV9
CAWSVTEPNEKLFF	TGTGCCTGGAGTGTGACAGAGCCCAATGAAAAACTGTTTTTT	TRBJ1-4	NA	NA	TRBV30
CASSLAPGQGSSEAFF	TGTGCCAGCAGCTTAGCCCCTGGACAGGGATCGTCTGAAGCTTTCTTT	TRBJ1-1	NA	TRBD1	TRBV7-3
CASSNPRDREPYGYTF	TGTGCCAGCAGCAACCCCCGGGACAGGGAACCCTATGGCTACACCTTC	TRBJ1-2	NA	TRBD1	TRBV7-9
CASSPRQGADEKLFF	TGTGCCAGCAGCCCTCGACAGGGGGCTGATGAAAAACTGTTTTTT	TRBJ1-4	few	TRBD1	TRBV7-7
CASSIGGGPSTDTQYF	TGTGCCAGTAGTATAGGGGGGGGACCGAGCACAGATACGCAGTATTTT	TRBJ2-3	NA	TRBD2	TRBV19
CASRQVSLSYEQYF	TGCGCCAGCAGGCAAGTAAGCCTCTCCTACGAGCAGTACTTC	TRBJ2-7	NA	NA	TRBV4-1
CASSLGSDPLHF	TGTGCCAGCAGCTTAGGGAGTGATCCCCTCCACTTT	TRBJ1-6	NA	NA	TRBV7-9
CASSLRQGNTGELFF	TGTGCCAGCAGTTTAAGACAGGGGAACACCGGGGAGCTGTTTTTT	TRBJ2-2	NA	TRBD1	TRBV6-6
CASTRGVGQLTYEQYF	TGTGCCAGCACCCGAGGGGTGGGACAGTTAACCTACGAGCAGTACTTC	TRBJ2-7	NA	TRBD1	TRBV4-2
CASSSRGTDTQYF	TGTGCCAGCAGCTCACGGGGCACAGATACGCAGTATTTT	TRBJ2-3	NA	NA	TRBV13
CASSERRGNQPQHF	TGTGCCAGCAGTGAGAGGAGGGGAAATCAGCCCCAGCATTTT	TRBJ1-5	few	NA	TRBV2
CASSYSGTSGSGEQFF	TGTGCCAGCAGTTACTCCGGGACTAGCGGGAGTGGAGAGCAGTTCTTC	TRBJ2-1	NA	TRBD2	TRBV6-5
CASRDRGGTEAFF	TGTGCCAGCAGGGACAGGGGAGGCACTGAAGCTTTCTTT	TRBJ1-1	NA	TRBD1	TRBV2
CASQSGEGNTEAFF	TGCGCCAGCCAGTCAGGGGAAGGGAACACTGAAGCTTTCTTT	TRBJ1-1	NA	NA	TRBV5-1
CASSLAGTSGKETQYF	TGTGCCAGCAGCTTAGCGGGGACTAGCGGGAAGGAGACCCAGTACTTC	TRBJ2-5	NA	TRBD2	TRBV7-3
CASSPGGNTEAFF	TGTGCCAGCAGTCCAGGGGGGAACACTGAAGCTTTCTTT	TRBJ1-1	NA	TRBD1	TRBV6-1
CASSAGQSSGNTIYF	TGTGCCAGCTCAGCCGGACAGTCCTCTGGAAACACCATATATTTT	TRBJ1-3	NA	NA	TRBV18